Reported below is one T cell receptor beta chain. Its antigen remains unknown. Profiled with immunoSEQ multiplex PCR; TCRdb holds only in-frame clones, not every one. The repertoire includes about 97,000 clones, over 80% of them detected once, and 12% sits in the top ten. Brentuximab vedotin exposure varied among the patients, all of whom had relapsed after autologous stem cell transplantation. The data derive from a study of PD-1 blockade in classical Hodgkin lymphoma. Notes on the study in general: It was among complete responders that baseline diversity resembled that of newly diagnosed patients. By cycle point C4D1, TCR diversity had risen significantly in CD4+ cells (but not CD8+ cells). Individuals initiating nivolumab under 1 year after ASCT were excluded.

The receptor was derived from a human donor with classical Hodgkin lymphoma. The sequences come from peripheral blood mononuclear cells (PBMCs), collected at baseline.

CDR3 bases: TGCGCCAGCACCGGACAGTTCTCTGGGGCCAACGTCCTGACTTTC. Amino acid sequence: CASTGQFSGANVLTF. V gene TRBV5-1 combines with J gene TRBJ2-6, with D perhaps TRBD1 (6 bases). Germline values: CDR1 SGHRS, CDR2 YFSETQ. There are 15 residues in the CDR3. The germline V and J ends were trimmed by 6 bases and 0 bases, with 10 bases remaining between them.